The clone carrying this T cell receptor (beta chain) appeared once. As yet, its antigen is unknown. Germline lookup yields CDR1 SGHVS and CDR2 FQNEAQ. The CDR3 has 16 residues. With V trimmed by 6 bases and J by 0 bases, 8 bases remained unmatched. The sample belongs to a study of cytomegalovirus exposure and HLA in healthy donors. 13 Jbeta primers and 60 Vbeta primers were used for the PCR. Libraries were prepared by immunoSEQ multiplex PCR; TCRdb keeps only in-frame clonotypes and omits some of them. This sample has 65,000 to 75,000 clones, with approximately 71% found just once. General study results and limits: A later analysis appeared to link common viral pathogens to several of the most significant clusters. In all likelihood, a cluster of highly shared sequence variants was a sequencing artifact.

This chain uses TRBV7-8 with TRBJ2-1; 7 bases match TRBD2. The TCR originated in a woman in her 30s in good health and CMV-seronegative. The sequencing sample was made of PBMCs. The CDR3 sequence is CASRPSGLSSYNEQFF. CDR3 coding DNA: TGTGCCAGCAGACCTAGCGGACTGAGCTCCTACAATGAGCAGTTCTTC.